This T cell receptor (beta chain) was captured by sequencing in a study of CD8+CD57+ T cells in acquired aplastic anemia. Across the study: Sorted CD4+ and CD8+ cells gave an average of approximately 3 ug of DNA. Study-level findings and limits: Controls did not differ significantly from patients in CD8+ Simpson's diversity.

The use of genomic DNA as template underpinned the TCR beta VDJ and CDR3 profiling. TCRdb re-derived calls from the reads in MiXCR, one entry per CDR3 protein. The table has more than 150,000 distinct CDR3 sequences, around 50% seen once. This clonotype showed up many times. What it recognizes is unknown. Those patients picked for sequencing had displayed CD8+CD57+ cell expansion on flow cytometry. The enrolled patients all had severe acquired aplastic anemia. Germline trimming cut 6 bases from V and 8 bases from J; bases unmatched to any gene: 10. CDR3 length: 14 residues. This chain links TRBV12-3 or TRBV12-4 with TRBJ2-1; 7 bases map to TRBD1. The sequencing input was sorted CD4+, CD8+, or CD8+CD57+ T cells (not recorded which) from PBMCs. The TCR was taken from a human donor with aplastic anemia. The CDR3 bases are TGTGCCAGCAGGGACCAGACAGGGAACGATGAGCAGTTCTTC. It translates to CASRDQTGNDEQFF.